This T cell receptor (beta chain) was captured in a study of early T cells in non-severe SARS-CoV-2 infection. Study as a whole: Investigators sequenced bulk RNA drawn from unsorted whole blood, and chains remained unpaired.

This clonotype was detected many times. Unique molecular identifiers were added to individual cDNA molecules. TCRdb processed the 5' RACE reads anew with MiXCR; each CDR3 protein has one entry. The table shows around 76,000 distinct CDR3 sequences, with about 14% occurring only once. The clonotype comes from an adult who was a healthcare worker with PCR-confirmed SARS-CoV-2 infection or an uninfected control (not recorded which). The material was whole blood, obtained at baseline.

CDR3 region: CASSAQREAGELFF. CDR3 nucleotide sequence: TGTGCCAGCAGCGCTCAGCGGGAGGCCGGGGAGCTGTTTTTT. The chain links TRBV7-7 to TRBJ2-2; TRBD2 aligns across 9 bases. Germline CDR1 SSHAT, CDR2 FNYEAQ (reference sequence). V dropped 5 bases and J dropped 6; count of bases not matched to a gene: 4. This CDR3 is 14 amino acids long.